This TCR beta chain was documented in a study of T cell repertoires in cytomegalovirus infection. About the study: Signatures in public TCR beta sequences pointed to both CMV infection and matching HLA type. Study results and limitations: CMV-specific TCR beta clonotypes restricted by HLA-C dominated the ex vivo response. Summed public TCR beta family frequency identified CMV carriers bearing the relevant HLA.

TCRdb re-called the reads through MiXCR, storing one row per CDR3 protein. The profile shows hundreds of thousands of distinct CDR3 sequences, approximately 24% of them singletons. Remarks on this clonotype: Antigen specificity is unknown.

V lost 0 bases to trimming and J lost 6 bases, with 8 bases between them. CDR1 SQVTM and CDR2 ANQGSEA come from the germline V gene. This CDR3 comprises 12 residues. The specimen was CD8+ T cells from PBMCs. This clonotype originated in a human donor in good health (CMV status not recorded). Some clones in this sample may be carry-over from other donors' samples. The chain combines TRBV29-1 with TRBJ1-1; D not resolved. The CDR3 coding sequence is TGCAGCGTTGAAGACGCGGGATCTGAAGCTTTCTTT. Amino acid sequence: CSVEDAGSEAFF.